This TCR beta chain was observed in a study of HIV-infected patients and healthy controls (dated by TCRdb to between 2012 and 2015). In terms of the full investigation: The question the study tested was whether immune perturbation and reconstitution could be captured by deep TCR repertoire sequencing of small blood samples from HIV patients.

SuperScript III was used to reverse transcribe 500 ng RNA with primers targeting the alpha and beta constant regions. Alpha and beta chain libraries were generated separately via chain-specific third strand synthesis with multiplexing indices. In the protocol, all rearrangements within a chain were amplified with a single primer pair so that primer bias was avoided, and molecular barcodes were added to each cDNA molecule. Purified cDNA was ligated with T4 RNA Ligase 1 onto a 5' RACE adapter bearing a random hexamer and the SP2 sequencing primer site. Second strand synthesis was performed with Phusion polymerase and primed from the SP2 site, and slow temperature ramps were applied to favor optimal annealing. Each molecule's 12-nucleotide barcode consisted of two random hexamer sequences, both added before amplification and joined together. P5 and P7 adapter elements plus a second index were added in a short first PCR, which was followed by a roughly 21-cycle amplification PCR with P5s and P7 primers. In total the libraries went through about 25 PCR cycles, after which the libraries were quantified on a Qubit, sized on a Bioanalyzer, and diluted to approximately 4.2 nM. The normalized libraries were sequenced on an Illumina MiSeq using 2 x 250 paired-end kits. MinElute columns were the means by which the reverse transcription reactions were cleaned up, and the reactions were eluted into roughly 10 ul Tris-Cl. The adapter ligations were run for 20 to 25 hours at 16 degrees C, and AMPure XP beads at a 1:1 ratio were afterwards used to clean them. The study's own analysis went as follows. A modified Decombinator processed the demultiplexed FASTQ files and output V, J, insert and barcode information. Sequences sharing a barcode but differing from the dominant sequence were discarded as errors, and barcodes clustered at Levenshtein distance 3 were counted to estimate original cDNA molecules. The R packages ineq, vegan, igraph and RCytoscape were used for downstream analyses, together with IMGT nomenclature and CDR3 definitions. V gene usage was computed over distinct sequences, each TCR counted once to avoid skew from clonal expansion. Within a donor, similarity networks joined unique CDR3 amino acid sequences in every case where two of them were separated by a single Levenshtein edit. The authors compiled published HIV-specific CDR3s (roughly 86 alpha, roughly 700 beta) and CMV-specific CDR3s (approximately 14 alpha, about 250 beta) and searched for them in the repertoires. Lower sequence numbers were not the cause of the decreased diversity in patients, as random subsampling to size-matched repertoires showed. TCRdb reran the public reads through fastp at Q25 and MiXCR, keeping productive beta chains. Merged by CDR3 protein, the rows form single entries marked with the most common genes and DNA. The V and J calls reflect TCRdb's pipeline rather than the authors' work. This sample lists roughly 14,000 distinct CDR3 sequences; roughly 7.5% were detected once. The ten largest clones take up 8.3% of the sample.

Based on its abundance in the sample, this clonotype is medium-sized (0.01 to 0.1%). This clone's antigen is unknown. Nothing much larger sits one base from this clone, and base qualities are not available. Trimmed from V: 4 bases; trimmed from J: 5 bases; junction bases lacking a gene match: 7. The germline V gene (reference sequence) gives CDR1 as MNHEY and CDR2 as SMNVEV. Spanning cysteine to phenylalanine, the CDR3 consists of 14 amino acids. The retained sequence is limited to the CDR3, 42 bases, with the frame set at the first base. Since whole blood was used without any cell fractionation, the repertoire reflected all peripheral T cells in unsorted form. Approximately ten uninfected healthy donors were sampled as controls, four of whom were sampled twice roughly 3 months apart. A roughly 2.7 ml sample of peripheral blood was drawn into Tempus tubes for RNA extraction. The TURBO-DNase kit was used to remove leftover genomic DNA, and GLOBINclear was used to deplete globin mRNA.

What the authors observed across the whole study: The study cohorts differed slightly in age and sex profile, but those differences did not account for the observed differences in diversity. Compared with untreated HIV+ repertoires, healthy control repertoires had roughly threefold more distinct CDR3s and higher Shannon diversity. In the samples, alpha-beta chain pairing was left undetermined. In the study, no determination of donor HLA types was made. By Jaccard index and by the count of highly shared sequences, healthy controls shared more CDR3s between individuals than HIV+ patients did. In size-matched repertoire data, the apparent post-therapy recovery of the Gini index in HIV-infected patients was not replicated. Unequal numbers of distinct sequences between patients and controls complicated comparisons, and size-matching overweighted rare events from HIV-infected data. Mean usage differed significantly between HIV-infected patients and controls for eight alpha and eight beta V genes. During therapy, a significant decrease in frequency was seen for HIV-associated CDR3s, whereas no significant change was found for CMV-associated CDR3s, although most of them became more frequent. HIV-infected repertoires had significantly higher mean Gini indices than controls, possibly reflecting oligoclonality. The use of whole blood limited sequencing depth and precluded separation of the dynamics of distinct T-cell subpopulations. A major limit on how widely the findings apply, in the view of the authors, was that only sixteen HIV-infected individuals were processed. Alpha-chain CDR3s from MAIT cells appeared at high frequency in healthy controls but were severely depleted in HIV+ repertoires.

The chain is assembled from TRBV27 and TRBJ2-5; a stretch of 7 junction bases matches TRBD2. This clonotype was obtained from an adult in good health. Source material: blood. The DNA sequence is given as TGTGCCAGCAGTTCTCGCGGGGGTCCGGAGACCCAGTACTTC. This sequence encodes CASSSRGGPETQYF.